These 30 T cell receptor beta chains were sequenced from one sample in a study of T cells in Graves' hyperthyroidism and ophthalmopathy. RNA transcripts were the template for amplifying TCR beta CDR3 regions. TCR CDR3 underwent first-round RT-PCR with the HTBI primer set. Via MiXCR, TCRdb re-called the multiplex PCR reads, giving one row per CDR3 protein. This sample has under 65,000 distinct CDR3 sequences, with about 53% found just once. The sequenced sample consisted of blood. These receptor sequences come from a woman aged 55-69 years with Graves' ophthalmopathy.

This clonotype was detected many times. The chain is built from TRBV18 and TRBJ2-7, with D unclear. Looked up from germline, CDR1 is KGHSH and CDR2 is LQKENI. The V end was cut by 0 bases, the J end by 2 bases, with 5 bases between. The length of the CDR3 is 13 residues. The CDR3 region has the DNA TGTGCCAGCTCACCACCCGAAACCTACGAGCAGTACTTC. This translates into CASSPPETYEQYF.

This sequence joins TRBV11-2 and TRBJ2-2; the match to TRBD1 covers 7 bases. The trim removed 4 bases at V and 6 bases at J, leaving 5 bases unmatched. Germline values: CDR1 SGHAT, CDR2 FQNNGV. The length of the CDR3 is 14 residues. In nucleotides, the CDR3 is TGTGCCAGCAGCTCGGGGCAGGGGGCCGGGGAGCTGTTTTTT. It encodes CASSSGQGAGELFF. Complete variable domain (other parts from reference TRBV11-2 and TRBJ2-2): EAGVAQSPRYKIIEKRQSVAFWCNPISGHATLYWYQQILGQGPKLLIQFQNNGVVDDSQLPKDRFSAERLKGVDSTLKIQPAKLEDSAVYLCASSSGQGAGELFFGEGSRLTVL.

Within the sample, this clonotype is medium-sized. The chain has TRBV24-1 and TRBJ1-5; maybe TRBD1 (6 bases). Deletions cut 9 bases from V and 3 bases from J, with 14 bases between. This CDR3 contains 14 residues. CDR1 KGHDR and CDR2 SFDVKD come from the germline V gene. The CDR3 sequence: CATDKDRYNQPQHF. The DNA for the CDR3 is TGTGCCACCGACAAGGACAGATACAATCAGCCCCAGCATTTT.

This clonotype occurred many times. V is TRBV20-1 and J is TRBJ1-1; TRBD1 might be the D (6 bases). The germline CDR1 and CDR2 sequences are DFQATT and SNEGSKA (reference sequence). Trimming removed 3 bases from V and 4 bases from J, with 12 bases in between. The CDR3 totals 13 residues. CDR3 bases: TGCAGTGCTAGCACCCCCAGGGGCACTGAAGCTTTCTTT. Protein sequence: CSASTPRGTEAFF.

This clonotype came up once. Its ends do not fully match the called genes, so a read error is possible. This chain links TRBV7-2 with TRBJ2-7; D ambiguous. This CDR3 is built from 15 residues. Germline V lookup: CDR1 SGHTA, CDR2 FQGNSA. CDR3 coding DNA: TGTGCTAGCAGCTTAGGGCATCAGTCCCATTACGAGCAGTACTTC. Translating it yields CASSLGHQSHYEQYF.

CDR3 loop: CSARGDRVSEKLFF. In nucleotides, the CDR3 is TGCAGTGCTAGGGGAGACAGGGTTTCAGAAAAACTGTTTTTT. V and J are TRBV20-1 and TRBJ1-4; 7 positions match TRBD1. V shed 3 bases, J shed 8 bases, and the junction held 9 bases outside the gene matches. There are 14 residues in the CDR3. The germline V gene encodes CDR1 DFQATT and CDR2 SNEGSKA (reference sequence).

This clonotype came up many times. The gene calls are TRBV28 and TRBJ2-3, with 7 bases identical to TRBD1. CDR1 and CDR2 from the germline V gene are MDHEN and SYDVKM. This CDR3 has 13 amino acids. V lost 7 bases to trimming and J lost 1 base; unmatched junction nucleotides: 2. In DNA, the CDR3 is TGTGCCAGCATCGGACAGGGCACAGATACGCAGTATTTT. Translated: CASIGQGTDTQYF.

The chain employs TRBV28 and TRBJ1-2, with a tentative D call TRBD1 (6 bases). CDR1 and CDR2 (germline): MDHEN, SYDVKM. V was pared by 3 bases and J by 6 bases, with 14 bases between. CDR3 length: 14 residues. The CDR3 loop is CASSFRGGRNGYTF. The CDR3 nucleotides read TGTGCCAGCAGTTTTAGGGGGGGGAGAAATGGCTACACCTTC.

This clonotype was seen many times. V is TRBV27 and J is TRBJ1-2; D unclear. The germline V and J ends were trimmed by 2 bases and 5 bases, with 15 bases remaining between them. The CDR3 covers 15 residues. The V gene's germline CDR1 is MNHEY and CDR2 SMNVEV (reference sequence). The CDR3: CASSLRGAAEYGYTF. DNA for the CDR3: TGTGCCAGCAGTTTAAGAGGCGCCGCTGAGTATGGCTACACCTTC.

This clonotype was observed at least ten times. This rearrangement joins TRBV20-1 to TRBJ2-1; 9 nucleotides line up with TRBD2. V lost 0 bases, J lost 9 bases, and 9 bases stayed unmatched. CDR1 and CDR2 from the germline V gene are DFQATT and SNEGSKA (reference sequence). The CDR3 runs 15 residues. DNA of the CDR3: TGCAGTGCTAGAGATACTAGCGGGCTAGGGAGTGAGCAGTTCTTC. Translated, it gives CSARDTSGLGSEQFF.

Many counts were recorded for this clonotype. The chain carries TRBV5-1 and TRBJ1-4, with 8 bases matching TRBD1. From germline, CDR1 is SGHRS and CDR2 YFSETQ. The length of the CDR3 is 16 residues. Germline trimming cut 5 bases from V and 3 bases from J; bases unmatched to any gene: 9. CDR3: CASSPDRGRANEKLFF. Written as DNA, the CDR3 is TGCGCCAGCAGTCCTGACAGGGGTAGAGCTAATGAAAAACTGTTTTTT.

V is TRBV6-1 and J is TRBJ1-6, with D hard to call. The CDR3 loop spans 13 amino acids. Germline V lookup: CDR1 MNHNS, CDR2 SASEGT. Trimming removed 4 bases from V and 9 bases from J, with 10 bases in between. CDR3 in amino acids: CASSGQWSSPLHF. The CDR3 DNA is TGTGCCAGCAGTGGACAATGGAGTTCACCCCTCCACTTT.

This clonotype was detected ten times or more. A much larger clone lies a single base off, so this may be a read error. The CDR3 nucleotides are TGCGCCAGCAGCCAAGCGGGACAGGACACTGAAGCTTCCTTT. It encodes CASSQAGQDTEASF. The chain recombines TRBV4-1 with TRBJ1-1; TRBD1 aligns across 8 bases. This CDR3 is 14 amino acids long. CDR1 MGHRA and CDR2 YSYEKL come from the germline V gene.

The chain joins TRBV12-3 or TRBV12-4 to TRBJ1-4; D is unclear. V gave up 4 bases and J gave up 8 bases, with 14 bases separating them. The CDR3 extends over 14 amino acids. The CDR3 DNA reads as TGTGCCAGCAGTTCTGGTCAGCCCCAGGAAAAACTGTTTTTT. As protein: CASSSGQPQEKLFF.

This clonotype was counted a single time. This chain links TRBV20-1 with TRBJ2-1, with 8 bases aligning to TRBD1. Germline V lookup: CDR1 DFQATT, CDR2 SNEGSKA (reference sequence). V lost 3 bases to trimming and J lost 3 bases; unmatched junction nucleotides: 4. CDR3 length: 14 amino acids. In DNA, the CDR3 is TGCAGTGCTAGGAAGGGACAGGACTACAATGAGCAGTTCTTC. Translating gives CSARKGQDYNEQFF.

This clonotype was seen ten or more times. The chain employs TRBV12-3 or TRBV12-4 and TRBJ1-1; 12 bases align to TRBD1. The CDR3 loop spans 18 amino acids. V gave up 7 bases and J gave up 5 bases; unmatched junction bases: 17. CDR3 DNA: TGTGCCAGCACCCCTACCCTCGGGACAGGGGGCGCGAGGACTGAAGCTTTCTTT. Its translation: CASTPTLGTGGARTEAFF.

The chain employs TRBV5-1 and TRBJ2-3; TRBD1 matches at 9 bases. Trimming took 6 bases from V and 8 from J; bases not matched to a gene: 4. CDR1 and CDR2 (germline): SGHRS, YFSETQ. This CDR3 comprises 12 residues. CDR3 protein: CASMGQGFTQYF. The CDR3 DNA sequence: TGCGCCAGCATGGGACAGGGTTTTACGCAGTATTTT.

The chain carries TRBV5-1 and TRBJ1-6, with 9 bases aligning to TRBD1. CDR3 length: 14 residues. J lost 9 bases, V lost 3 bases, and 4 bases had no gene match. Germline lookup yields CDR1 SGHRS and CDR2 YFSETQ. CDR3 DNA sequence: TGCGCCAGCAGCTCACAGGGGGCAGGTTCACCCCTCCACTTT. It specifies CASSSQGAGSPLHF.

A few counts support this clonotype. CDR3: CSATSGYEQYF. CDR3 DNA sequence: TGCAGTGCTACTAGCGGGTATGAGCAGTATTTT. This rearrangement joins TRBV20-1 to TRBJ2-3; 8 bases are a match to TRBD2. This CDR3 region has 11 residues. V dropped 4 bases and J dropped 11; count of bases not matched to a gene: 5. Germline CDR1 and CDR2: DFQATT and SNEGSKA (reference sequence).

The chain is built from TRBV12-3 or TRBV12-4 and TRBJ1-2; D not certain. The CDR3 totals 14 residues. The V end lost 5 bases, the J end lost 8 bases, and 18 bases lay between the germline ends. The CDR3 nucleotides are TGTGCCAGCAGTCCGACAATCGGAACTTCGGGCTACACCTTC. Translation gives CASSPTIGTSGYTF.

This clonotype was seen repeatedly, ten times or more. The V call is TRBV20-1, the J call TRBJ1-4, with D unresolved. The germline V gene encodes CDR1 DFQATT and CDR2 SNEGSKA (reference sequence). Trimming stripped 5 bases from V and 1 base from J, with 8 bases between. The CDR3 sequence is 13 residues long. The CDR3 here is CSAPHVTNEKLFF. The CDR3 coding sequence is TGCAGTGCTCCCCACGTAACTAATGAAAAACTGTTTTTT.

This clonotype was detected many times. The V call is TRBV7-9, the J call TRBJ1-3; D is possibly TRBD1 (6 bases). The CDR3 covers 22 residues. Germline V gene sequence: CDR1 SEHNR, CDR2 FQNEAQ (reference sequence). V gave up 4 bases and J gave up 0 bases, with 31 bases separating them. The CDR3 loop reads CASSYSHLGPGAGVLSGNTIYF. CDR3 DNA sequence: TGTGCCAGCAGCTACTCCCACCTCGGTCCGGGGGCCGGGGTACTCTCTGGAAACACCATATATTTT. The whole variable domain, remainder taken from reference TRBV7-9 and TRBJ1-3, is DTGVSQNPRHKITKRGQNVTFRCDPISEHNRLYWYRQTLGQGPEFLTYFQNEAQLEKSRLLSDRFSAERPKGSFSTLEIQRTEQGDSAMYLCASSYSHLGPGAGVLSGNTIYFGEGSWLTVV.

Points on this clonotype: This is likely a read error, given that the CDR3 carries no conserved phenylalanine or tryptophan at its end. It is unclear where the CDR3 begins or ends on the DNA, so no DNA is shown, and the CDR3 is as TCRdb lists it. The CDR3 sequence: CASSEDSHS. V is TRBV9 and J is TRBJ1-6; the table's D call TRBD1 went unverified against the DNA. The CDR3 is 9 amino acids in total, end residues counted. Germline assignment: CDR1 SGDLS and CDR2 YYNGEE.

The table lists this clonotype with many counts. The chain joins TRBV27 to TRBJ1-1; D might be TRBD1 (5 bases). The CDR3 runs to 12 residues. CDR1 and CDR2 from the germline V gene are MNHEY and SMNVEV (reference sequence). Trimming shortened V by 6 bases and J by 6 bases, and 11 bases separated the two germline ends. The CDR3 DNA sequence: TGTGCCAGCAGCCGCGACAGAGCTGAAGCTTTCTTT. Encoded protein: CASSRDRAEAFF.

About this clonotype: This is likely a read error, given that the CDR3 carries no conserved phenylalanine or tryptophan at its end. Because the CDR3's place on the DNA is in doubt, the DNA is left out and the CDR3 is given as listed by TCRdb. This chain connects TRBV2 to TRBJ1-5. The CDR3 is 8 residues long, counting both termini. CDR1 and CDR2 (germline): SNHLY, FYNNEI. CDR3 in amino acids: CASMTPQI.

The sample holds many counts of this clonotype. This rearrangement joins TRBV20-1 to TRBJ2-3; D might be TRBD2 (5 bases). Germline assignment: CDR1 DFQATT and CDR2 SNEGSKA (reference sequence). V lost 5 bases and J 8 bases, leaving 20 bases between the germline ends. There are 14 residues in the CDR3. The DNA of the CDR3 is TGCAGTGCTTGGACGGGAAATAGTTTTGGTACGCAGTATTTT. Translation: CSAWTGNSFGTQYF.

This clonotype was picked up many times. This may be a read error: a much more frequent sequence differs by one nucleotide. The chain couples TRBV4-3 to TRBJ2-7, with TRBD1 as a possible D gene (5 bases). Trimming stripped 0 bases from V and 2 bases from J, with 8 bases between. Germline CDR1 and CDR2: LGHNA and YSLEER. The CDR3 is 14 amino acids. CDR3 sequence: CASSQDTGAYEQYF. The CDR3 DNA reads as TGCGCCAGCAGCCAAGATACAGGCGCCTACGAGCAGTACTTC.

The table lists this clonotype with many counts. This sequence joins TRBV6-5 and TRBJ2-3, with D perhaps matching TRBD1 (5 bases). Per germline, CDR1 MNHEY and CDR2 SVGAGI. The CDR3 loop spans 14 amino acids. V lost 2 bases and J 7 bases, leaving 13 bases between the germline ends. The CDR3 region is CASSYRDSGNTQYF. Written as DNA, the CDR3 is TGTGCCAGCAGTTACAGGGATTCAGGGAATACGCAGTATTTT.

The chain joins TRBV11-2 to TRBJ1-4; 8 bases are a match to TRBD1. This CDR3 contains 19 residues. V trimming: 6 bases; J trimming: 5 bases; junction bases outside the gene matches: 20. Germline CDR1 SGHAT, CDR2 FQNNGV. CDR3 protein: CASSFPPSAGGARNEKLFF. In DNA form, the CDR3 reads TGTGCCAGCAGTTTCCCCCCCTCTGCAGGGGGCGCTAGGAATGAAAAACTGTTTTTT.

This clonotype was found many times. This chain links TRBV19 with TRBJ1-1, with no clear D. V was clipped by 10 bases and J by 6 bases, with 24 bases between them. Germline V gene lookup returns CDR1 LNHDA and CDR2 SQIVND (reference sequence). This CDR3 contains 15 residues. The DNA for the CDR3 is TGTGCCACCACTCTCGGACCAAAGGGTCTCTCTGAAGCTTTCTTT. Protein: CATTLGPKGLSEAFF.